One sample yielded the 21 T cell receptor beta chains listed below, sequenced in a study of T cells in women clearing cervical HPV infection. Clones were sequenced by immunoSEQ multiplex PCR, and TCRdb holds only the in-frame ones, with some missing. Its clone listing holds some 43,000 clones. The sequencing input was blood buffy coat. The receptors stem from a woman between 18 and 75 years old with a cervical HPV16 infection that either progressed to CIN3+ or cleared (not recorded which).

Remarks on this clone: The CDR3 is cut off 3 residues early in the read; its end comes from the germline J gene. This chain uses TRBV13 with TRBJ1-1; D is perhaps TRBD1 (5 bases). The length of the CDR3 is 14 residues. In germline, CDR1 is PRHDT, CDR2 FYEKMQ (reference sequence). With 3 bases removed from V and 4 bases from J, the gap between germline ends came to 12 bases. Incomplete CDR3 DNA: TGTGCCAGCAGCTTTCAGGCAGGGCTCACTGAA. It is translated as CASSFQAGLTE. The whole CDR3 protein is CASSFQAGLTEAFF.

In regard to this clone: From the germline J gene comes the end of the CDR3, since the read stops 3 residues before it. The chain joins TRBV13 to TRBJ1-1; TRBD1 might be the D (6 bases). Trimming stripped 5 bases from V and 3 bases from J, with 16 bases between. The CDR3 is 15 amino acids. Per germline, CDR1 PRHDT and CDR2 FYEKMQ (reference sequence). Partial CDR3 DNA: TGTGCCAGCAGCAATTCGGGACAACCACACACTGAA. It translates to CASSNSGQPHTE. The whole CDR3 reads CASSNSGQPHTEAFF.

On this clone itself: The sequence runs out 3 residues before the end of the CDR3; the remainder is reconstructed from the germline J gene. The gene calls are TRBV16 and TRBJ1-2; D uncertain. The CDR3 sequence is 14 residues long. Germline loops: CDR1 KGHSY, CDR2 FQNENV. This CDR3 is CASSQYGRRYDYTF. CDR3 DNA (partial): TGTGCCAGCAGCCAATACGGCAGGAGATACGAC.

A note on this clone: Read sequence stops 3 residues before the CDR3 end, and the germline J gene provides the missing end. The genes are TRBV30 and TRBJ1-5, with 9 bases that match TRBD1. The CDR3 loop spans 18 amino acids. CDR1 GTSNPN and CDR2 SVGIG come from the germline V gene (reference sequence). J was trimmed by 2 bases and V by 2 bases; bases with no gene match: 13. The sequenced CDR3 bases are TGTGCCTGGAGTACCCCCGGGACAGGGACTATGGGCAATCAGCCC. This translates into CAWSTPGTGTMGNQP. Given in full, the CDR3 is CAWSTPGTGTMGNQPQHF.

With respect to this clone: The CDR3 end falls 3 residues outside the read, so it is completed with the germline J gene. The chain has TRBV7-2 and TRBJ2-4; 9 bases match TRBD1. Germline V lookup: CDR1 SGHTA, CDR2 FQGNSA. This CDR3 contains 13 residues. The CDR3 region is CASSPRTGEGQYF. The DNA read from the CDR3 is TGTGCCAGCAGCCCCCGGACAGGGGAAGGT.

Worth noting for this clone: With the read ending 3 residues before the CDR3 end, the germline J gene is used to fill in that end. The rearrangement links TRBV7-9 to TRBJ2-3; no clear D. Germline CDR1 SEHNR, CDR2 FQNEAQ (reference sequence). The ends were cut back, 5 bases at V and 2 bases at J, with 8 bases in the middle. There are 13 residues in the CDR3. The CDR3: CASSGPATDTQYF. The CDR3 DNA, read in part, is TGTGCCAGCAGCGGGCCGGCCACAGATACG. Full variable domain (remainder filled in from reference TRBV7-9 and TRBJ2-3): DTGVSQNPRHKITKRGQNVTFRCDPISEHNRLYWYRQTLGQGPEFLTYFQNEAQLEKSRLLSDRFSAERPKGSFSTLEIQRTEQGDSAMYLCASSGPATDTQYFGPGTRLTVL.

The CDR3 loop is CASPGRGPNGNEQFF. The DNA read from the CDR3 is TGTGCCAGCCCCGGAAGGGGTCCAAACGGGAATGAG. V is TRBV7-3 and J is TRBJ2-1; tentative D call: TRBD1 (5 bases). Read sequence stops 3 residues before the CDR3 end, and the germline J gene provides the missing end. The CDR3 runs to 15 residues. Germline V gene data show CDR1 as SGHTA and CDR2 as FQGTGA. Trimming cost V 8 bases and J 7 bases, with 21 bases left between them. Combining the CDR3 with reference TRBV7-3 and TRBJ2-1 gives the whole variable domain GAGVSQTPSNKVTEKGKYVELRCDPISGHTALYWYRQSLGQGPEFLIYFQGTGAADDSGLPNDRFFAVRPEGSVSTLKIQRTERGDSAVYLCASPGRGPNGNEQFFGPGTRLTVL.

The sequenced CDR3 bases are TGCAGTGCTAGAGGGACTAGCGGGGGCACAGATACG. Translated, it gives CSARGTSGGTDT. The entire CDR3 sequence reads CSARGTSGGTDTQYF. This chain uses TRBV20-1 with TRBJ2-3, with TRBD2 matching 12 bases. The read ends 3 residues shy of where the CDR3 ends; the end is completed using the germline J gene. Trimming removed 1 base from V and 1 base from J; junction bases left unmatched: 0. The germline CDR1 and CDR2 sequences are DFQATT and SNEGSKA (reference sequence). The CDR3 runs 15 residues.

Details on this clone: The read ends 3 residues before the CDR3 terminus; that terminus is restored from the germline J gene. The gene calls are TRBV15 and TRBJ2-5, with D maybe TRBD2 (5 bases). The V and J ends lost 1 base and 5 bases respectively, with 14 bases between them. The germline gives CDR1 LNHNV, CDR2 YYDKDF (reference sequence). The CDR3 is 15 residues long. CDR3 DNA (partial): TGTGCCACCAGCAGAGGAACCGGGGTTACGGAGACC. It specifies CATSRGTGVTET. In full, the CDR3 reads CATSRGTGVTETQYF. Full variable domain (rest looked up from reference TRBV15 and TRBJ2-5): DAMVIQNPRYQVTQFGKPVTLSCSQTLNHNVMYWYQQKSSQAPKLLFHYYDKDFNNEADTPDNFQSRRPNTSFCFLDIRSPGLGDTAMYLCATSRGTGVTETQYFGPGTRLLVL.

In regard to this clone: The read is 3 residues too short to cover the CDR3 end, so that end is filled in from the germline J gene. The rearrangement joins TRBV2 to TRBJ2-2, with TRBD2 as a possible D gene (5 bases). This CDR3 region has 16 residues. Germline assignment: CDR1 SNHLY and CDR2 FYNNEI. Trimming removed 6 bases from V and 1 base from J, with 15 bases in between. The CDR3 loop reads CASRRLRVGNTGELFF. CDR3 DNA, as far as it was read: TGTGCCAGCAGACGGTTGCGGGTCGGGAACACCGGGGAG.

In regard to this clone: Coverage ceases 3 residues before the CDR3 finishes, and the germline J gene fills in the end. V is TRBV15 and J is TRBJ2-7; 8 nucleotides agree with TRBD1. The CDR3 has 15 residues. Germline assignment: CDR1 LNHNV and CDR2 YYDKDF (reference sequence). J lost 3 bases, V lost 0 bases, and 4 bases had no gene match. CDR3 loop: CATSRERTGIYEQYF. Partial CDR3 DNA: TGTGCCACCAGCAGAGAAAGGACAGGGATCTACGAG. Full variable domain (outside the CDR3, taken from reference TRBV15 and TRBJ2-7): DAMVIQNPRYQVTQFGKPVTLSCSQTLNHNVMYWYQQKSSQAPKLLFHYYDKDFNNEADTPDNFQSRRPNTSFCFLDIRSPGLGDTAMYLCATSRERTGIYEQYFGPGTRLTVT.

A word on this clone: From the germline J gene comes the end of the CDR3, since the read stops 3 residues before it. The chain recombines TRBV18 with TRBJ1-6, with D possibly being TRBD1 (5 bases). There are 17 residues in the CDR3. Trimming took 2 bases from V and 5 from J, leaving 16 bases between them. Germline CDR1 KGHSH, CDR2 LQKENI. The CDR3 region is CASSPARNRLDNSPLHF. Incomplete CDR3 DNA: TGTGCCAGCTCACCAGCAAGGAACAGGCTGGATAATTCACCC.

In regard to this clone: The CDR3 is cut off 3 residues early in the read; its end comes from the germline J gene. The chain employs TRBV5-1 and TRBJ1-5; no firm D call. CDR1 and CDR2 from the germline V gene are SGHRS and YFSETQ. V gave up 0 bases and J gave up 5 bases, with 12 bases separating them. The CDR3 loop spans 15 amino acids. CDR3 DNA, as far as it was read: TGCGCCAGCAGCTTGGGGGCCTCCAGTGATCAGCCC. This gives the protein CASSLGASSDQP. The entire CDR3 protein is CASSLGASSDQPQHF.

A remark on this clone: The read is 3 residues too short to cover the CDR3 end, so that end is filled in from the germline J gene. The chain recombines TRBV6-2 or TRBV6-3 with TRBJ2-5; 11 bases agree with TRBD2. Per the germline V gene, CDR1 is MNHEY and CDR2 is SVGEGT. The CDR3 has 16 amino acids. V shed 6 bases, J shed 5 bases, and the junction held 11 bases outside the gene matches. The sequenced CDR3 bases are TGTGCCAGCAGGACGGAAACTAGCGGGGGAATGGAGACC. Protein product: CASRTETSGGMET. The whole CDR3 protein reads CASRTETSGGMETQYF.

Of note for this clone: The CDR3 is cut off 3 residues early in the read; its end comes from the germline J gene. This rearrangement joins TRBV20-1 to TRBJ2-3, with 8 bases matching TRBD2. The germline gives CDR1 DFQATT, CDR2 SNEGSKA (reference sequence). The V segment lost 4 bases and the J segment 5 bases; nucleotides outside the gene matches: 14. The CDR3 is made up of 16 amino acids. CDR3 DNA, as far as it was read: TGCAGTGCTATTCGTCCGGGACTAGGGTACAAAGATACG. It encodes CSAIRPGLGYKDT. In full, the CDR3 reads CSAIRPGLGYKDTQYF.

A note on this clone: Read data end 3 residues before the CDR3 end; the end is taken from the germline J gene. The J gene is TRBJ2-3, the V gene TRBV6-1; D gene unclear. CDR1 is MNHNS and CDR2 is SASEGT in the germline V gene. Trimming pared 4 bases from V and 7 bases from J, leaving 9 bases between. The CDR3 extends over 12 amino acids. The CDR3 loop is CASSVDFYTQYF. The CDR3 DNA, read in part, is TGTGCCAGCAGTGTAGACTTCTATACG.

Concerning this clone itself: The read finishes 3 residues shy of the CDR3 end, and the germline J gene is used to complete it. The genes are TRBV19 and TRBJ1-6; D is unclear. Germline lookup yields CDR1 LNHDA and CDR2 SQIVND (reference sequence). V was clipped by 2 bases and J by 10 bases, with 12 bases between them. The CDR3 is made up of 14 amino acids. Partial CDR3 DNA: TGTGCCAGTAGTATAACCCAGGCTTTCTCACCC. Encoded protein: CASSITQAFSP. The full CDR3 sequence reads CASSITQAFSPLHF. Combining the CDR3 with reference TRBV19 and TRBJ1-6 gives the whole variable domain DGGITQSPKYLFRKEGQNVTLSCEQNLNHDAMYWYRQDPGQGLRLIYYSQIVNDFQKGDIAEGYSVSREKKESFPLTVTSAQKNPTAFYLCASSITQAFSPLHFGNGTRLTVT.

On this clone: The DNA ends 3 residues before the CDR3 does, and the rest of the CDR3 is filled in from the germline J gene. The chain links TRBV10-1 to TRBJ2-3; D possibly corresponds to TRBD2 (6 bases). The CDR3 runs 14 residues. With 5 bases removed from V and 0 bases from J, the gap between germline ends came to 9 bases. Germline V lookup: CDR1 WNHNN, CDR2 SYGVQD (reference sequence). The chain's CDR3 is CASSPGTSTDTQYF. CDR3 bases read: TGCGCCAGCAGTCCGGGGACTAGCACAGATACG.

Of note for this clone: The read falls 3 residues short of the CDR3 end, and the missing part is taken from the germline J gene. The chain uses TRBV5-6 and TRBJ1-1; 9 positions agree with TRBD1. There are 13 residues in the CDR3. V shed 6 bases, J shed 5 bases, and the junction held 5 bases outside the gene matches. Germline assignment: CDR1 SGHDT and CDR2 YYEEEE. The CDR3 bases that were read are TGTGCCAGCAACAGGGGGCGCGGTACTGAA. Encoded protein: CASNRGRGTE. The full CDR3 reads CASNRGRGTEAFF.

Concerning this clone itself: Read data end 3 residues before the CDR3 end; the end is taken from the germline J gene. The chain links TRBV6-2 or TRBV6-3 to TRBJ2-3; 7 bases match TRBD1. This CDR3 is 15 amino acids long. Germline loops: CDR1 MNHEY, CDR2 SVGEGT. CDR3 DNA, as far as it was read: TGTGCCAGCGAGGGGGCCTCCCTTAGGAATCAGCCG. This encodes CASEGASLRNQP. The whole CDR3 sequence reads CASEGASLRNQPQYF.

On this clone itself: The read falls 3 residues short of the CDR3 end, and the missing part is taken from the germline J gene. This chain uses TRBV5-8 with TRBJ2-3; D is undetermined. The CDR3 totals 12 residues. V lost 1 base to trimming and J lost 4 bases, with 4 bases between them. The germline gives CDR1 SGHTS, CDR2 YDEGEE. The CDR3 region is CASSLLPDTQYF. The covered CDR3 bases are TGTGCCAGCAGCTTGCTTCCAGATACG.